This TCR beta chain was captured in a study of T cell changes during pregnancy in multiple sclerosis. Clones were read by immunoSEQ multiplex PCR, and TCRdb kept only the in-frame ones, dropping some. Counted here are roughly 72,000 clones, 94% occurring once; the ten biggest clones make up over 0.12%. Germline V gives CDR1 MNHEY, CDR2 SMNVEV (reference sequence). The CDR3 runs to 15 residues. Trimming took 6 bases from V and 7 from J; bases not matched to a gene: 10. The sample in question was CD4+ T cells from peripheral blood mononuclear cells, obtained after pregnancy. V and J are TRBV27 and TRBJ2-3; 10 bases map to TRBD2. The TCR sequence derives from a female donor with multiple sclerosis, enrolled in a pregnancy study. The DNA for the CDR3 is TGTGCCAGCAGGGAACTAGCGGGAAGGGGGAATACGCAGTATTTT. It is translated as CASRELAGRGNTQYF.